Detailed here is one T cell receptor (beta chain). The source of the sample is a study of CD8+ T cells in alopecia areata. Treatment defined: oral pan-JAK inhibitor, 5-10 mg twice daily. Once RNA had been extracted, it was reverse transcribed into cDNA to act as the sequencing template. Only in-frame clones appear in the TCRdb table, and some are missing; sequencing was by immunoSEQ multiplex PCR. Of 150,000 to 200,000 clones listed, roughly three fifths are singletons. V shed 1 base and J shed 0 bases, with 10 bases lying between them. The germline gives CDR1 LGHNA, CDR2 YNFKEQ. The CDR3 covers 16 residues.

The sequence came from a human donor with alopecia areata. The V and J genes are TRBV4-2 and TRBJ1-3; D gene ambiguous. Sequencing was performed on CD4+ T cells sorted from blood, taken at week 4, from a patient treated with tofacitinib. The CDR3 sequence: CASSQASGGSGNTIYF. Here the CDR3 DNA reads TGTGCCAGCAGCCAAGCTAGTGGAGGCTCTGGAAACACCATATATTTT.